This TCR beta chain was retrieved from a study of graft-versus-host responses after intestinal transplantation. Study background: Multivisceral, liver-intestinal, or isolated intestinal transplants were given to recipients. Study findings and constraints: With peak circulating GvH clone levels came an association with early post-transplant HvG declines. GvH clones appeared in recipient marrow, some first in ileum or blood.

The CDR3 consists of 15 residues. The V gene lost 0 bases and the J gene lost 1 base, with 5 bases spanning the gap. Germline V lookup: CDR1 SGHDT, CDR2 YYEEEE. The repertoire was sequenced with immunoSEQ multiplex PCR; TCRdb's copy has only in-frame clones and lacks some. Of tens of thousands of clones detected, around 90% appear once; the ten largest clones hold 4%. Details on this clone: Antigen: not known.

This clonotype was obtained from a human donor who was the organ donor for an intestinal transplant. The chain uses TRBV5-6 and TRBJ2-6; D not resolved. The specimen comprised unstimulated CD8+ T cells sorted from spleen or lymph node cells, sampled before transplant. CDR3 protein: CASSLGASGANVLTF. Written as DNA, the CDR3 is TGTGCCAGCAGCTTGGGGGCATCTGGGGCCAACGTCCTGACTTTC.